Included here is one TCR beta chain sequence, with context. This entry comes from a study of cytomegalovirus exposure and HLA in healthy donors. The CDR3 length is 14 residues. Trimming removed 3 bases at V and 4 bases at J, with 11 bases between. CDR1 and CDR2 from the germline V gene are SGHNT and YYREEE (reference sequence). Primers for the PCR totalled 60 Vbeta and 13 Jbeta. Method: immunoSEQ multiplex PCR; TCRdb's copy keeps in-frame clones and lacks some. The sample includes approximately 61,000 clones. The gene calls are TRBV5-4 and TRBJ2-1, with a weak D call TRBD2 (5 bases). This receptor was obtained from a woman between 18 and 29 years old in good health and CMV-seronegative. Sequencing was carried out using PBMCs. CDR3 protein: CASSSSTRYNEQFF. The CDR3 region has the DNA TGTGCCAGCAGCTCCTCCACTAGGTACAATGAGCAGTTCTTC.